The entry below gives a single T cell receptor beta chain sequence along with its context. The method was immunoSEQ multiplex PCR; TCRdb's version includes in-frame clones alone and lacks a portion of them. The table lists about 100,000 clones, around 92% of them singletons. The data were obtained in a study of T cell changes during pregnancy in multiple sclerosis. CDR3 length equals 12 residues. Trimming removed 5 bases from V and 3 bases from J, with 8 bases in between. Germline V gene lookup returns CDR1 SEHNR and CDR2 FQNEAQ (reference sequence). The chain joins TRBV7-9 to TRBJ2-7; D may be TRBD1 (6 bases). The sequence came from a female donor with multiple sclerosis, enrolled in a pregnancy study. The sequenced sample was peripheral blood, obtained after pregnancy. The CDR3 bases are TGTGCCAGCAGCCAGACAGGCTACGAGCAGTACTTC. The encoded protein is CASSQTGYEQYF.